This T cell receptor beta chain was captured in a study of T cell responses to AZD1222 COVID-19 vaccine (dated by TCRdb to the early 2020s). The study in broad terms: A total of over 230 trial participants underwent TCR sequencing, of whom about 210 had received two doses of AZD1222 and some 25 had received two doses of the MenACWY control vaccine. Trial participants were enrolled into age subgroups of 18-55, 56-69 and 70-plus years, which contained about 150, 28 and 57 TCR-sequenced participants, respectively. The study at large found these results: Most participants were white British and females outnumbered males, and the authors suggested that clonal diversity may have been underestimated. After two AZD1222 doses, spike-specific TCR breadth and depth were significantly higher than at day 0 and than in MenACWY recipients. The whole spike protein was spanned by vaccine-associated CD4 TCRs, and dominant responses were seen in regions 160-218 and 743-854. No day 14 peak-response samples were available, so repertoires were characterized only after the peak T cell response. Reportedly, almost half of the unique spike-specific TCRs recognized epitopes lying outside the regions that are mutated in the B.1.351 and B.1.1.7 variants. The 56-69-year group was small, and its depth increase did not reach significance, likely because of low power. Conclusions about previously exposed vaccinees are limited because only six or seven AZD1222 recipients were SARS-CoV-2 seropositive at baseline.

Remarks on this clone: Its target antigen remains unknown.

A distance of 16 bases separates the germline ends of V and J, which lose 5 bases and 14 bases respectively. Including cysteine and phenylalanine, the CDR3 has 13 amino acids. Left in the record is the CDR3 DNA by itself, 39 bases read in frame from the first base. The germline V gene encodes CDR1 SEHNR and CDR2 FQNEAQ (reference sequence). The CDR3 regions of human TCRbeta chains were analyzed by immunosequencing. The paper's processing steps were these. TCRs in the repertoires were matched against a reference library of SARS-CoV-2-specific TCRs that had been generated with the MIRA antigen-specificity platform. Breadth was defined as the fraction of unique TCRs that were SARS-CoV-2-associated, and depth was defined as the fraction of total T cells that were SARS-CoV-2-associated. Using the MIRA data, every spike-specific TCR was mapped to the spike region that the TCR reacted to and assigned to either a CD4 or a CD8 class. Log10-transformed breadth and depth values were compared by one-way ANOVA with Sidak's multiple comparisons tests. The table comes from immuneACCESS by way of TCRdb, which keeps in-frame sequences with V and J called. Part of the clones is missing from these tables; in studies checked, under half for an unresolved V gene and the rest for unknown reasons. The D gene and trimming were derived from the DNA, and the V and J assignments and clone size from that table. This sample's table has entries for 150,000 or so clones. About 2.2% of the sample is held by the ten biggest clonotypes.

The time point label corresponds to: baseline before first vaccination. Vaccinee samples came from UK trials COV001 and COV002, including a single-blind randomized controlled phase 2/3 trial of AZD1222 (ChAdOx1 nCoV-19) in healthy adults. For TCRbeta chain sequencing, PBMC samples from trial participants were taken at day 0 and at day 28 after the second dose. Sequencing used peripheral blood. The clonotype originates from an adult in good health. The sequence joins TRBV7-9 to TRBJ1-6, with no reliable assignment of the D segment. CDR3 reads: CASSTGAYPTLHF. At the DNA level, the sequence is TGTGCCAGCAGCACGGGTGCGTACCCCACCCTCCACTTT.